This T cell receptor beta chain was documented in a study of cytomegalovirus exposure and HLA in healthy donors. The donors gave bone marrow, and they were healthy. 60 Vbeta and 13 Jbeta primers were used in PCR. Measured with immunoSEQ multiplex PCR; TCRdb has only the in-frame clones, and not every one. Of over 150,000 clones listed, over 70% are singletons. This CDR3 region has 14 residues. J lost 2 bases, V lost 9 bases, and 8 bases had no gene match. The germline gives CDR1 MDHEN, CDR2 SYDVKM. Study outcomes and limitations: A previous analysis found most TCR beta V segments productive roughly 87% or roughly 30% of the time. The investigators catalogued 164 TCR beta chains as cytomegalovirus-associated.

Details on this clone: Its matching antigen is unknown.

This receptor was obtained from a woman aged 55 to 70 in good health and CMV-seropositive. The sample comprised PBMCs. The chain uses TRBV28 and TRBJ1-1; 8 bases match TRBD1. CDR3 DNA sequence: TGTGCCAGTCCCCCCGGGACAGGTAACACTGAAGCTTTCTTT. Amino acids: CASPPGTGNTEAFF.